These 2 T cell receptor beta chains were all obtained from the same sample, sequenced in a study of T cells in Graves' hyperthyroidism and ophthalmopathy. RNA transcripts were the template for amplifying TCR beta CDR3 regions. In the first-round RT-PCR of the TCR CDR3, the HTBI primer set was used. MiXCR, run by TCRdb on the multiplex PCR reads, gives a single entry per CDR3 protein. Among 750,000 to 900,000 distinct CDR3 sequences, over 35% were seen once, and the ten largest hold approximately 10%. Specimen: blood. The source of these receptors is a man between 18 and 29 years old with Graves' hyperthyroidism.

In this sample, this clonotype turned up a few times. The chain is built from TRBV5-5 and TRBJ1-2, with 12 bases identical to TRBD1. J lost 4 bases, V lost 4 bases, and 5 bases had no gene match. CDR1 is SGHKS and CDR2 is YYEKEE in the germline V gene (reference sequence). The CDR3 consists of 15 residues. The CDR3 DNA follows: TGTGCCAGCAGCCGGGGGACAGGGGGCACCTATGGCTACACCTTC. It specifies CASSRGTGGTYGYTF.

With respect to this clonotype: The conserved final phenylalanine or tryptophan is absent from the CDR3, which likely points to a read error. It is unclear where the CDR3 begins or ends on the DNA, so no DNA is shown, and the CDR3 is as TCRdb lists it. The gene calls are TRBV10-3 and TRBJ1-6. The CDR3 length equals 8 residues, ends included. Germline V gene lookup returns CDR1 ENHRY and CDR2 SYGVKD. CDR3 protein: CAISESTG.